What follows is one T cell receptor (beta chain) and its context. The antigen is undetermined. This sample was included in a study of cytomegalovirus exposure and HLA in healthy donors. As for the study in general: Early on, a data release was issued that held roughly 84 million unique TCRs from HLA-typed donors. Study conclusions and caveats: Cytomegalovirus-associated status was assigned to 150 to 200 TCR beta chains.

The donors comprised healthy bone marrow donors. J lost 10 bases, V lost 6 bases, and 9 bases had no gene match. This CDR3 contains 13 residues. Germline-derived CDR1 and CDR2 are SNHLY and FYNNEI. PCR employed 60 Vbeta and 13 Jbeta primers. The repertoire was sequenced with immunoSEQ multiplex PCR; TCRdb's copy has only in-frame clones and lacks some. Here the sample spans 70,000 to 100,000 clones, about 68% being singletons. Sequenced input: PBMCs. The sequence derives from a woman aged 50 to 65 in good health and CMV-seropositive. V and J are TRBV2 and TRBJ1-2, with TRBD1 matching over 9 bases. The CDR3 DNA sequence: TGTGCCAGCAGGGATTGGGACAGGGTAGTCTACACCTTC. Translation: CASRDWDRVVYTF.